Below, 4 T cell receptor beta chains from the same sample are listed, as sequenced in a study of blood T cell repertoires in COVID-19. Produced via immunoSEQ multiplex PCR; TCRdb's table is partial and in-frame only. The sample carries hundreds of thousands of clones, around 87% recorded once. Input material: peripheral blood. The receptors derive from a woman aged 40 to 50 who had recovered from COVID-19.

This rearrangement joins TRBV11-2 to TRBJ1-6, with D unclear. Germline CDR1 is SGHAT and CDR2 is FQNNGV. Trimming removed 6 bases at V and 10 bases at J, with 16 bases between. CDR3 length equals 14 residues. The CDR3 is CASRHRGGRSPLHF. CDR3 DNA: TGTGCCAGCAGACATCGAGGAGGGCGGTCACCCCTCCACTTT.

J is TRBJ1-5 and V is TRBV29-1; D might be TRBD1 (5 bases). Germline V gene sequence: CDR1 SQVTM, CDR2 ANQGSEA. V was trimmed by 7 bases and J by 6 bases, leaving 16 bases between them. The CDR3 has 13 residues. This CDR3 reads CSATEQAGQPQHF. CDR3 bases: TGCAGCGCCACCGAACAGGCTGGTCAGCCCCAGCATTTT.

Here the CDR3 DNA reads TGCGCCAGCACCTTAGCGGGGGGTCACTACGAGCAGTACTTC. Translated, it gives CASTLAGGHYEQYF. The chain uses TRBV5-1 and TRBJ2-7, with 10 bases lining up with TRBD2. The CDR3 is made up of 14 amino acids. V shed 6 bases and J 3 bases; nucleotides not matched to a gene: 6. The germline V gene encodes CDR1 SGHRS and CDR2 YFSETQ. The full variable domain, completed using reference TRBV5-1 and TRBJ2-7, is KAGVTQTPRYLIKTRGQQVTLSCSPISGHRSVSWYQQTPGQGLQFLFEYFSETQRNKGNFPGRFSGRQFSNSRSEMNVSTLELGDSALYLCASTLAGGHYEQYFGPGTRLTVT.

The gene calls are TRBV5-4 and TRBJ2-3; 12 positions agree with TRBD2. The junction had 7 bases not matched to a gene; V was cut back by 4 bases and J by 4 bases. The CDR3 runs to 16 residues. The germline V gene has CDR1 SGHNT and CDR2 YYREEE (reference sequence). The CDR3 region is CASSLLAGGPADTQYF. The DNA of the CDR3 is TGTGCCAGCAGCCTCCTAGCGGGGGGGCCTGCAGATACGCAGTATTTT.